The T cell receptor (beta chain) under discussion was sequenced for a study of shared clonotypes between healthy human individuals. Donors comprised healthy HIV-negative adults lacking recent acute infections or vaccinations. Produced via immunoSEQ multiplex PCR; TCRdb's table is partial and in-frame only. The sample holds about 990,000 clones; about 80% are singletons and the top ten take 0.6% to 0.7%. Regarding this clone: As yet, its antigen is unknown.

Study conclusions and caveats: Clonotype sharing across donors was expected to vary with sequencing depth. In general, naive subsets displayed greater estimated richness than memory subsets did.

This clonotype originated in a man aged 18 to 29 in good health. Some clones in this sample may be carry-over from other donors' samples. Sequenced material: memory CD4+ T cells from PBMCs. Subset here: CD45RA-negative fraction.

CDR3 nucleotide sequence: TGTGCCAGCAGCTTAGTAAGGGGGGATCCCTACGAGCAGTACTTC. Translated, it gives CASSLVRGDPYEQYF. The rearrangement uses TRBV7-8 and TRBJ2-7; D may be TRBD1 or TRBD2 (6 bases each). Between the trimmed V and J ends, which lost 1 base and 2 bases, there was a span of 12 bases. The CDR3 covers 15 residues. CDR1 is SGHVS and CDR2 is FQNEAQ in the germline V gene.